This paragraph covers one T cell receptor beta chain sequence. Germline CDR1 reads SNHLY; CDR2 reads FYNNEI. V was trimmed by 6 bases and J by 0 bases, leaving 15 bases between them. The CDR3 spans 16 residues. This entry belongs to a study of shared clonotypes between healthy human individuals. Produced via immunoSEQ multiplex PCR; TCRdb's table is partial and in-frame only. This sample has some 690,000 clones, with 90% found just once. The sequence came from a man aged 18-30 years in good health. Some clones in this sample may be carry-over from other donors' samples. The sequenced sample was memory CD8+ T cells from PBMCs. Subset meaning: CD45RO+ cells pooled with CCR7-negative TemRA cells. The V gene is TRBV2, the J gene TRBJ1-5; possibly TRBD1 for D (5 bases). In nucleotides, the CDR3 is TGTGCCAGCAGGCCCGACAGATCCTATAGCAATCAGCCCCAGCATTTT. This gives the protein CASRPDRSYSNQPQHF.